The T cell receptor beta chain under discussion was sequenced for a study of immune evolution from preneoplasia to lung adenocarcinoma. Study overall: HLA loss of heterozygosity: under 7.5% AIS, about 14% MIA, 30% to 35% ADC, none AAH.

Using immunoSEQ multiplex PCR, the repertoire was profiled, and TCRdb retains in-frame clones only, with some absent. The sample lists 5,000 to 7,000 clones; 70% to 90% were seen once. Germline-derived CDR1 and CDR2 are MNHEY and SMNVEV (reference sequence). The CDR3 has 12 residues. V was trimmed by 7 bases and J by 6 bases, leaving 13 bases between them. Study-wide findings and caveats: Normal lung had the highest top T cell clone frequencies.

H&E slides confirmed each diagnosis, reviewed by two pathologists independently. With respect to this clone: Its antigen is not known.

The origin of this receptor is a person aged 50-70 years with lung adenocarcinoma. The rearrangement joins TRBV27 to TRBJ2-7, with D possibly being TRBD1 or TRBD2 (5 bases each). The source material was FFPE invasive lung adenocarcinoma tissue. In DNA form, the CDR3 reads TGTGCCAGCAAGGCTTTAGGGACCGAGCAGTACTTC. This encodes CASKALGTEQYF.